A selection of T cell receptor beta chains follows, all from one sample in a study of blood T cell repertoires in COVID-19. The data were produced by immunoSEQ multiplex PCR, yet TCRdb's version contains in-frame clones alone and is incomplete. The sample yields roughly 230,000 clones, 65% to 90% seen once. Sequencing was performed on peripheral blood. Receptor source: a woman aged 45 to 65 with acute or convalescent COVID-19. CDR3s include the opening cysteine and the closing phenylalanine or tryptophan. The D gene is left open where the match is weak. The listing skips clone size in some rows; elsewhere it reads once, few, many or a size class.

TRBV25-1	-	once	TRBJ2-3	TGTGCCAGCAGTGAATACGGAGGGGATACGCAGTATTTT	CASSEYGGDTQYF
TRBV9	TRBD2	once	TRBJ2-7	TGTGCCAGCAGCGTCGGCGGGGGGCCCCACAGCCAATACGAGCAGTACTTC	CASSVGGGPHSQYEQYF
TRBV10-3	-	-	TRBJ1-2	TGTGCCATCAGTGAGGAGCAGGAACGGCATGGCTACACCTTC	CAISEEQERHGYTF
TRBV19	TRBD1	-	TRBJ1-6	TGTGCCAGCGGTGCCGGACAGGGTATCTCACCCCTCCACTTT	CASGAGQGISPLHF
TRBV4-1	TRBD1	once	TRBJ2-7	TGCGCCAGCAGCCCTGCCGGGACAGGAGCCTACGAGCAGTACTTC	CASSPAGTGAYEQYF
TRBV28	TRBD1	-	TRBJ1-4	TGTGCCAGCAGTTCAGGGACAGGCTCTAATGAAAAACTGTTTTTT	CASSSGTGSNEKLFF
TRBV28	-	-	TRBJ1-4	TGTGCCAGCAGAAATCCATACAGGTTTGCTAATGAAAAACTGTTTTTT	CASRNPYRFANEKLFF
TRBV5-4	TRBD1	few	TRBJ1-6	TGTGCCAGCAGCAACCCGGGACAGGGTCCCTCACCCCTCCACTTT	CASSNPGQGPSPLHF
TRBV6-4	-	-	TRBJ1-4	TGTGCCAGCAGCCGAAACGGGGGGCAGGGGAGCGAAAAACTGTTTTTT	CASSRNGGQGSEKLFF
TRBV9	-	-	TRBJ2-1	TGTGCCAGCAGCTCTCGGACTACCCTACCCCACAATGAGCAGTTCTTC	CASSSRTTLPHNEQFF
TRBV1	-	-	TRBJ2-1	TGCACCAGCAGCCGCAAGTTGTTTAGCGGGGCCCCCAAGATCAACAATGAGCAGTTCTTC	CTSSRKLFSGAPKINNEQFF
TRBV5-1	TRBD1	-	TRBJ2-5	TGCGCCAGCAGCTACACAGGGACAGGGGAAGAGACCCAGTACTTC	CASSYTGTGEETQYF
TRBV7-6	TRBD2	-	TRBJ2-3	TGTGCCAGCAGCTTAGTCGGGGGGGCGACAGATACGCAGTATTTT	CASSLVGGATDTQYF
TRBV10-1	TRBD2	-	TRBJ2-1	TGCGCCAGCAGTGATTTTTCTAGCGGATCCAATGAGCAGTTCTTC	CASSDFSSGSNEQFF
TRBV7-3	-	-	TRBJ2-1	TGTGCCAGCAGCTCCGATTCACTAGCCAGGGAGCAGTTCTTC	CASSSDSLAREQFF
TRBV18	-	-	TRBJ1-3	TGTGCCAGCTCACCCGCGGGGATGCACACCATATATTTT	CASSPAGMHTIYF
TRBV27	TRBD1	-	TRBJ1-5	TGTGCCAGCAGTCGGACAGGGGTGGATCAGCCCCAGCATTTT	CASSRTGVDQPQHF
TRBV30	TRBD1	-	TRBJ2-7	TGTGCCTGGAGTTTAAGGGGACAGACTTACGAGCAGTACTTC	CAWSLRGQTYEQYF
TRBV27	TRBD1	-	TRBJ1-3	TGTGCCAGCAAACAGGGGGCAATCATTCAGGACTCTGGAAACACCATATATTTT	CASKQGAIIQDSGNTIYF
TRBV14	-	-	TRBJ2-7	TGTGCCAGCAGCACTAAATACGGGACCTACGAGCAGTACTTC	CASSTKYGTYEQYF